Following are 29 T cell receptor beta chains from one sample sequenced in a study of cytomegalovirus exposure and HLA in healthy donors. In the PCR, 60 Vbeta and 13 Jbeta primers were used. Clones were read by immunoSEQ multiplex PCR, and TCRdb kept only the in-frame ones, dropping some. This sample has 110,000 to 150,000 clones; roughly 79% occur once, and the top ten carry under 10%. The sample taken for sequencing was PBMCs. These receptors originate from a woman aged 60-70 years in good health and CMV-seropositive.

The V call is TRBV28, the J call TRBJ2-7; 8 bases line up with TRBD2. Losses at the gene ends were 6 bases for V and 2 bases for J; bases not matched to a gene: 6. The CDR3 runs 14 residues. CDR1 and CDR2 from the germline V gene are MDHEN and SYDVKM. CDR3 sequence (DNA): TGTGCCAGCAGGGAAACGGGAGGGCCCTACGAGCAGTACTTC. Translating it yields CASRETGGPYEQYF. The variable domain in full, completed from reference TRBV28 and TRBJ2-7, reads DVKVTQSSRYLVKRTGEKVFLECVQDMDHENMFWYRQDPGLGLRLIYFSYDVKMKEKGDIPEGYSVSREKKERFSLILESASTNQTSMYLCASRETGGPYEQYFGPGTRLTVT.

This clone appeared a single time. CDR3 in DNA: TGTGCCAGCAGTTTTTTACCGGGAGGTCCCCTCTATGAGCAGTTCTTC. Its translation is CASSFLPGGPLYEQFF. The rearrangement links TRBV27 to TRBJ2-1; 7 bases are a match to TRBD2. Per the germline V gene, CDR1 is MNHEY and CDR2 is SMNVEV (reference sequence). CDR3 length equals 16 residues. The V and J ends lost 3 bases and 8 bases, in that order; junction bases with no gene match: 13.

This CDR3 reads CASSPGLAGSEQFF. CDR3 DNA: TGTGCCAGCAGTCCGGGACTAGCGGGGAGTGAGCAGTTCTTC. The V call is TRBV28, the J call TRBJ2-1, with 13 positions matching TRBD2. This CDR3 is built from 14 residues. Germline CDR1 and CDR2: MDHEN and SYDVKM. J lost 9 bases, V lost 5 bases, and 4 bases had no gene match.

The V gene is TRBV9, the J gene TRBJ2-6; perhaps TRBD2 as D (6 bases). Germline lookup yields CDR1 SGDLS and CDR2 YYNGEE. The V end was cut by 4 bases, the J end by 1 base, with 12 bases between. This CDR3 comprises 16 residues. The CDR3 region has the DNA TGTGCCAGCAGCCGCGGGATGGGGTCTGGGGCCAACGTCCTGACTTTC. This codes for CASSRGMGSGANVLTF.

This CDR3 is CASSQDGSGRYEQYF. As DNA, the CDR3 is TGCGCCAGCAGCCAAGATGGGTCGGGGAGATACGAGCAGTACTTC. The rearrangement links TRBV4-3 to TRBJ2-5; a weak D match, TRBD2 (5 bases). The J call is in doubt because the DNA end fits TRBJ2-7 better. The CDR3 extends over 15 amino acids. Germline V gives CDR1 LGHNA, CDR2 YSLEER.

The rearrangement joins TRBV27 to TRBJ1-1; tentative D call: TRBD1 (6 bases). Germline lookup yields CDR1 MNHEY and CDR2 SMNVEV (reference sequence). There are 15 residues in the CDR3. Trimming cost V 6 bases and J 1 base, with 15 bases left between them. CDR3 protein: CASSPGQPGNTEAFF. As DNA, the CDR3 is TGTGCCAGCAGCCCTGGACAGCCCGGGAACACTGAAGCTTTCTTT.

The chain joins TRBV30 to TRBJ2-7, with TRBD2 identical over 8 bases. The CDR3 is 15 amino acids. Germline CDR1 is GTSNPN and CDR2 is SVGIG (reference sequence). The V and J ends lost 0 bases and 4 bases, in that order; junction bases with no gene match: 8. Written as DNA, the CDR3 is TGTGCCTGGAGTGTACAGTCGGGAGGGCCTTACGAGCAGTACTTC. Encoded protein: CAWSVQSGGPYEQYF.

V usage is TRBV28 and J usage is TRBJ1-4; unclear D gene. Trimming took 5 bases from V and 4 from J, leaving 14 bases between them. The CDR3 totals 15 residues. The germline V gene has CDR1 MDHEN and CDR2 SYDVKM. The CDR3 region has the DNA TGTGCCAGCAGTCTTACCCAGGAGGGTAATGAAAAACTGTTTTTT. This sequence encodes CASSLTQEGNEKLFF.

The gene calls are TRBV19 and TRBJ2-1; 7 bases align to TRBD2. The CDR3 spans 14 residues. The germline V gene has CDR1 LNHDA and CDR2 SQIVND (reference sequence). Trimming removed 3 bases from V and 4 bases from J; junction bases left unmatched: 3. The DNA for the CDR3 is TGTGCCAGTAGTATCCAGCGGGGTTACAATGAGCAGTTCTTC. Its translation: CASSIQRGYNEQFF.

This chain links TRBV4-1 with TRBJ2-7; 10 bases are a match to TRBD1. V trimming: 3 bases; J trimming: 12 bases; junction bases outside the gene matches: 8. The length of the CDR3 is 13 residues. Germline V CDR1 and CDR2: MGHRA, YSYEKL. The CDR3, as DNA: TGCGCCAGCAGCCAGCACCCGGGACAGGGGTCGTACTTC. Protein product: CASSQHPGQGSYF.

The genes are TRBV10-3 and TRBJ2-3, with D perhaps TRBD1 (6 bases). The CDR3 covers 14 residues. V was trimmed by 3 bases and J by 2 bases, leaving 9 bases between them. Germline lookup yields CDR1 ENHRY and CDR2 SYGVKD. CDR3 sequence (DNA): TGTGCCATCAGTGAAACAGGGCCCACAGATACGCAGTATTTT. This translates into CAISETGPTDTQYF.

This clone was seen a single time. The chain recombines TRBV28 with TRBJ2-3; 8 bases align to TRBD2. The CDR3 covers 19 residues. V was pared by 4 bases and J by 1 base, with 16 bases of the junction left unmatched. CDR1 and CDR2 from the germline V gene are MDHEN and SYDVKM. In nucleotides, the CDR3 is TGTGCCAGCAGTTCGTCTCGCCGGGTGGCGGGACTAGGCACAGATACGCAGTATTTT. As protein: CASSSSRRVAGLGTDTQYF. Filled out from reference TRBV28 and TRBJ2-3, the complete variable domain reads DVKVTQSSRYLVKRTGEKVFLECVQDMDHENMFWYRQDPGLGLRLIYFSYDVKMKEKGDIPEGYSVSREKKERFSLILESASTNQTSMYLCASSSSRRVAGLGTDTQYFGPGTRLTVL.

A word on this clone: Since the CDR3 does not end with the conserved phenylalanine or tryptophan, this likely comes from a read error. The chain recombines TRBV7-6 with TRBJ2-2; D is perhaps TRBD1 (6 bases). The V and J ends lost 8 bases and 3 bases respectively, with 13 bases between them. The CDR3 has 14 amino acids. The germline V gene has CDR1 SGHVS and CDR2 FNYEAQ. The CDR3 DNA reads TGTGCCAGCTCTTTGGGGGCGGACACCGGGGAGCTGTTTCTT. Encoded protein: CASSLGADTGELFL.

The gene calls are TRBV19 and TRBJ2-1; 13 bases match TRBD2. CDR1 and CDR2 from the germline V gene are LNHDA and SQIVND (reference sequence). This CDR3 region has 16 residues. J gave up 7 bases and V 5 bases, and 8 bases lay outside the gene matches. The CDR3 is CASSPGTSGVGNEQFF. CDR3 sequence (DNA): TGTGCCAGTAGTCCAGGGACTAGCGGGGTGGGTAATGAGCAGTTCTTC.

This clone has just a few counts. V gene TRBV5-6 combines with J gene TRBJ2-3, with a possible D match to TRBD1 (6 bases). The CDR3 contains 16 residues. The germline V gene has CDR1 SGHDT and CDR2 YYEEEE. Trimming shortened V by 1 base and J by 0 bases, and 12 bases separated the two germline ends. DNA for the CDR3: TGTGCCAGCAGCTTGTATCAGGGGCCTAGCACAGATACGCAGTATTTT. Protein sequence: CASSLYQGPSTDTQYF.

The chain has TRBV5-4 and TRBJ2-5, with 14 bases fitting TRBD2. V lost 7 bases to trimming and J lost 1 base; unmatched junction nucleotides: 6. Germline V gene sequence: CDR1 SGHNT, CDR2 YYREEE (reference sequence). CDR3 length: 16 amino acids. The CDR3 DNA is TGTGCCAGCGGGACTAGCGGGAGAGGTTCCCAAGAGACCCAGTACTTC. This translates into CASGTSGRGSQETQYF.

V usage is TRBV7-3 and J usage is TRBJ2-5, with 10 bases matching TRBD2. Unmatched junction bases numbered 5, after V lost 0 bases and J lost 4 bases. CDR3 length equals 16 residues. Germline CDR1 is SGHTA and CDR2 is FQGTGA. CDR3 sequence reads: CASSLTSRLAGETQYF. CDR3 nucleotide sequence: TGTGCCAGCAGCTTAACGTCTCGACTAGCGGGAGAGACCCAGTACTTC. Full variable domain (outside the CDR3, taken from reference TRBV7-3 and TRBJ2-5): GAGVSQTPSNKVTEKGKYVELRCDPISGHTALYWYRQSLGQGPEFLIYFQGTGAADDSGLPNDRFFAVRPEGSVSTLKIQRTERGDSAVYLCASSLTSRLAGETQYFGPGTRLLVL.

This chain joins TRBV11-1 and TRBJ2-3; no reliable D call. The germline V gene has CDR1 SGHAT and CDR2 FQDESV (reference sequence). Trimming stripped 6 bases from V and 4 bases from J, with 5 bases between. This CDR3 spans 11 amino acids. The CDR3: CASSLSDTQYF. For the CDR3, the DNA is TGTGCCAGCAGTCTTTCAGATACGCAGTATTTT.

The CDR3 is CASSPARRELDTQYF. In DNA form, the CDR3 reads TGTGCCAGTAGCCCCGCCCGACGGGAGTTAGATACGCAGTATTTT. The V gene is TRBV19, the J gene TRBJ2-3; the D gene is possibly TRBD2 (6 bases). This CDR3 comprises 15 residues. Germline V gives CDR1 LNHDA, CDR2 SQIVND (reference sequence). Trimming removed 6 bases at V and 5 bases at J, with 18 bases between.

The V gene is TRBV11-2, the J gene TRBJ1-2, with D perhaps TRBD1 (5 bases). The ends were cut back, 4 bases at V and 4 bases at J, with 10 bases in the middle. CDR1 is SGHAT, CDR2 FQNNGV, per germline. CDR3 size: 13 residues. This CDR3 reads CASSSGGTYGYTF. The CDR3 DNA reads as TGTGCCAGCAGCTCCGGGGGGACCTATGGCTACACCTTC.

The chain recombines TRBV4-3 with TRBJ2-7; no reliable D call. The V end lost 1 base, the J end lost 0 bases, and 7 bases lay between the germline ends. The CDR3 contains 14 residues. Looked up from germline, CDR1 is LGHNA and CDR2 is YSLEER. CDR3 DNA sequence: TGCGCCAGCAGCCAAGCACTTTTCTCCTACGAGCAGTACTTC. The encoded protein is CASSQALFSYEQYF.

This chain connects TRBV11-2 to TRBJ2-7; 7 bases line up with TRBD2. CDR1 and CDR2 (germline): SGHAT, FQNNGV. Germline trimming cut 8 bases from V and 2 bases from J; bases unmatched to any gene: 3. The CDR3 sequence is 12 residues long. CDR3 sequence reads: CASGRVAYEQYF. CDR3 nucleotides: TGTGCCAGCGGGAGGGTGGCCTACGAGCAGTACTTC.

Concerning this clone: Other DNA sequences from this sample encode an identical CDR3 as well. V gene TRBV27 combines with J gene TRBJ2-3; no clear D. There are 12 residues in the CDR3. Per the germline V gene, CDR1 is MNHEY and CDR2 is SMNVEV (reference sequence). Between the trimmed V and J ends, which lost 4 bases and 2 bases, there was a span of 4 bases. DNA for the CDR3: TGTGCCAGCAGTTCTTACACAGATACGCAGTATTTT. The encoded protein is CASSSYTDTQYF.

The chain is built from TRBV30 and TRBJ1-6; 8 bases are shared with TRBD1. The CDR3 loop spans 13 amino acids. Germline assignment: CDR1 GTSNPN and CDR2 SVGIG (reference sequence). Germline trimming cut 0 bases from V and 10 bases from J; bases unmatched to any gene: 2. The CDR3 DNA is TGTGCCTGGAGTGTACAGGGGGAATCACCCCTCCACTTT. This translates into CAWSVQGESPLHF. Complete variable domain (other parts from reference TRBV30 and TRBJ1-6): SQTIHQWPATLVQPVGSPLSLECTVEGTSNPNLYWYRQAAGRGLQLLFYSVGIGQISSEVPQNLSASRPQDRQFILSSKKLLLSDSGFYLCAWSVQGESPLHFGNGTRLTVT.

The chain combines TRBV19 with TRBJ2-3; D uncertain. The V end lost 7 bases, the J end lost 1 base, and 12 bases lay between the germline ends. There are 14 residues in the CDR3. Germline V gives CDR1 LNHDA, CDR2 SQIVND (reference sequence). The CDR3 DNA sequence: TGTGCCAGTACGATCGCGGCGGGCACAGATACGCAGTATTTT. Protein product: CASTIAAGTDTQYF.

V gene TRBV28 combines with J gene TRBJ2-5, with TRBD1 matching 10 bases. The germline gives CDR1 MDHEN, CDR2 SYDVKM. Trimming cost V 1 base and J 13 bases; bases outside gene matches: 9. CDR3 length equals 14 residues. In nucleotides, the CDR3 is TGTGCCAGCAGTTTATTCCCGGGACAGGGGCCTCGGTACTTC. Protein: CASSLFPGQGPRYF.

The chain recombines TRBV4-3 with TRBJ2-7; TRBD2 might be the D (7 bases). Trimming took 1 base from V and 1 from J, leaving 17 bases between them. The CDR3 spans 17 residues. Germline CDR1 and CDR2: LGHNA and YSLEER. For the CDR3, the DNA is TGCGCCAGCAGCCAAGGCTCGGGGGGCCCCGGGTCCTACGAGCAGTACTTC. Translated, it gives CASSQGSGGPGSYEQYF.

CDR3 protein: CASKDSYGHYEQYF. Here the CDR3 DNA reads TGTGCCAGCAAAGACAGTTATGGGCACTACGAGCAGTACTTC. This chain links TRBV2 with TRBJ2-5; tentative D call: TRBD1 (5 bases). The DNA end is more similar to TRBJ2-7, so the J call may be wrong. The CDR3 totals 14 residues. Germline V gene data show CDR1 as SNHLY and CDR2 as FYNNEI.

In DNA, the CDR3 is TGTGCCTGGACCCCTCAGGGGAGCACAGATACGCAGTATTTT. It codes for CAWTPQGSTDTQYF. The gene calls are TRBV30 and TRBJ2-3; a possible D gene is TRBD1 (6 bases). The CDR3 length is 14 residues. Germline V gene data show CDR1 as GTSNPN and CDR2 as SVGIG (reference sequence). The V and J ends lost 4 bases and 0 bases respectively, with 11 bases between them.